This record looks at one T cell receptor (beta chain) sequence and its context. The sample is drawn from a study of control samples from healthy donors and cancer patients. The table came from immunoSEQ multiplex PCR; TCRdb's copy has only in-frame clones and leaves some out. The sample contains under 80,000 clones, over 90% of which appear only once. The CDR3 contains 14 residues. The germline CDR1 and CDR2 sequences are LNHNV and YYDKDF (reference sequence). Trimming took off 0 bases at V and 4 bases at J, with 7 bases between the two ends. The chain uses TRBV15 and TRBJ1-3; D call uncertain. Sequencing used blood. This TCR derives from a woman aged 30 to 39 in good health. The CDR3 DNA follows: TGTGCCACCAGCAGAGATCAGAGCGGAAACACCATATATTTT. This translates into CATSRDQSGNTIYF.